The clone carrying this TCR beta chain showed up just a few times. The target antigen is unknown. The germline V gene encodes CDR1 MNHEY and CDR2 SVGEGT. V was pared by 4 bases and J by 7 bases, with 4 bases of the junction left unmatched. The CDR3 extends over 13 amino acids. Original processing methods: Construction of a distant-metastasis classifier for papillary thyroid cancer relied on CDR3 differences across clinicopathological groups. Using MiXCR, TCRdb reanalyzed the PCR reads. TCRdb's processing, not the authors', yielded these V and J calls. The sample lists roughly 22,000 clones; 36% were seen once. This record comes from a study of metastatic and nonmetastatic thyroid tumors. Study-level background: The comparison covered peripheral blood and tumor or nodule tissue in malignant and benign thyroid patients. Study-wide points: It was reportedly found that TCR beta diversity was significantly higher in malignant thyroid tumors than in benign nodules, a difference seen in both blood and tumor samples.

Every patient was untreated before thyroid surgery. V usage is TRBV6-2 or TRBV6-3 and J usage is TRBJ2-5; 9 bases map to TRBD2. Sequences were obtained from blood. The clonotype was recovered from a male donor with papillary thyroid cancer or a benign thyroid nodule (not recorded which). Some clones in this sample may be carry-over from other donors' samples. The DNA of the CDR3 is TGTGCCAGCAGTTTCGCGGGAGGGCGGACCCAGTACTTC. This encodes CASSFAGGRTQYF.